The TCR beta chain under discussion was sequenced for a study of blood T cell repertoires in COVID-19. CDR1 MNHNY and CDR2 SVGAGI come from the germline V gene (reference sequence). V dropped 6 bases and J dropped 2; count of bases not matched to a gene: 10. CDR3 length: 16 amino acids. This clone has just one count. As handled by the study authors: Reference gene primer amplification gave nucleated cell count estimates. The method was immunoSEQ multiplex PCR; TCRdb's version includes in-frame clones alone and lacks a portion of them. The V and J calls and clone size are taken from that table; D and trimming were inferred from the DNA. The sample lists about 83,000 clones; around 80% were seen once.

The sample was peripheral blood. The sequence derives from a woman of 80 years or more with acute or convalescent COVID-19. The genes are TRBV6-6 and TRBJ2-7; TRBD2 aligns across 10 bases. DNA for the CDR3: TGTGCCAGCAGGTTGACCGGGACTAGCGTCACCTACGAGCAGTACTTC. Amino acid sequence: CASRLTGTSVTYEQYF.